Below are 12 T cell receptor beta chains sequenced from a single sample in a study of shared clonotypes between healthy human individuals (dated by TCRdb to 2019 to 2021). The method behind the library was the immunoSEQ multiplex PCR assay. TCRdb mirrors the immuneACCESS table, restricted to in-frame sequences. Some clones are absent from its copies; in checked studies, under half trace to an unresolved V gene, and the reason for the others is unknown. The sample includes some 530,000 clones, with 65% to 85% observed a single time. The top ten clonotypes cover about an eighth of the sample. Sequencing was performed on PBMCs. These receptors were taken from a woman in her forties in good health. Some clones in this sample may be carry-over from other donors' samples.

This clone has a single count. The chain employs TRBV29-1 and TRBJ2-3; 8 nucleotides line up with TRBD2. The CDR3 is made up of 13 amino acids. V dropped 3 bases and J dropped 3; count of bases not matched to a gene: 2. The germline V gene has CDR1 SQVTM and CDR2 ANQGSEA. The CDR3, as DNA: TGCAGCGTTGATCCTAGCGGGACAGATACGCAGTATTTT. Its protein product is CSVDPSGTDTQYF.

CDR3 nucleotides: TGTGCCTGGAGTACACCGGGTGTCAGGGATCGAGCTTTCTTT. Amino acids: CAWSTPGVRDRAFF. The chain couples TRBV30 to TRBJ1-1, with D perhaps matching TRBD1 (5 bases). The CDR3 length is 14 residues. CDR1 GTSNPN and CDR2 SVGIG come from the germline V gene (reference sequence). V lost 2 bases, J lost 10 bases, and 20 bases lay in between. Variable domain in full (rest from reference TRBV30 and TRBJ1-1): SQTIHQWPATLVQPVGSPLSLECTVEGTSNPNLYWYRQAAGRGLQLLFYSVGIGQISSEVPQNLSASRPQDRQFILSSKKLLLSDSGFYLCAWSTPGVRDRAFFGQGTRLTVV.

This chain uses TRBV7-2 with TRBJ2-5, with 9 positions matching TRBD2. V lost 5 bases, J lost 5 bases, and 12 bases stayed unmatched. CDR3 length: 16 residues. The V gene's germline CDR1 is SGHTA and CDR2 FQGNSA. CDR3 nucleotides: TGTGCCAGCAGCGCTAGGGGACTAGCTGTGAAGGAGACCCAGTACTTC. This encodes CASSARGLAVKETQYF.

A remark on this clone: At one boundary the junction diverges from the germline segment, which might be a read error. The chain is built from TRBV5-1 and TRBJ2-7; tentative D call: TRBD1 (6 bases). The CDR3 runs to 14 residues. Germline lookup yields CDR1 SGHRS and CDR2 YFSETQ. CDR3 region: CASSYQQGPYEQYF. In nucleotides, the CDR3 is TGTGCCAGCAGCTATCAGCAGGGGCCCTACGAGCAGTACTTC.

The V and J genes are TRBV11-2 and TRBJ2-1, with TRBD2 matching over 12 bases. Unmatched junction bases numbered 6, after V lost 7 bases and J lost 5 bases. The CDR3 has 15 amino acids. Germline CDR1 SGHAT, CDR2 FQNNGV. CDR3 in amino acids: CASNPWTSGNNEQFF. The CDR3, as DNA: TGTGCCAGCAACCCATGGACTAGCGGGAACAATGAGCAGTTCTTC.

The chain has TRBV28 and TRBJ1-5; 8 nucleotides align to TRBD1. The V segment lost 5 bases and the J segment 6 bases; nucleotides outside the gene matches: 12. The CDR3 spans 16 residues. Germline V gives CDR1 MDHEN, CDR2 SYDVKM. This chain's CDR3 is CASSPPRQGLGQPQHF. The CDR3 nucleotides are TGTGCCAGCAGTCCCCCGCGACAGGGGCTGGGTCAGCCCCAGCATTTT.

The V and J genes are TRBV18 and TRBJ2-3, with 7 bases fitting TRBD2. Germline values: CDR1 KGHSH, CDR2 LQKENI. The CDR3 spans 16 residues. V lost 8 bases and J lost 2; bases outside the gene matches: 13. The CDR3 here is CASAELAHASTDTQYF. CDR3 bases: TGTGCCAGCGCCGAACTAGCGCACGCATCCACAGATACGCAGTATTTT.

The chain couples TRBV5-7 to TRBJ1-5; TRBD1 is a possible D gene (5 bases). TRBV5-7 is an ORF, and what it does is uncertain. The ends were cut back, 2 bases at V and 8 bases at J, with 20 bases in the middle. The CDR3 consists of 16 residues. CDR3 DNA sequence: TGTGCCAGCAGCTTTGGGGGGGACGGGCGGTGGAAGCCCCAGCATTTT. This gives the protein CASSFGGDGRWKPQHF.

With regard to this clone: With only one base between it and a far larger clone, this is likely a read error. This rearrangement joins TRBV25-1 to TRBJ1-1; D is possibly TRBD1 (5 bases). Per the germline V gene, CDR1 is MGHDK and CDR2 is SYGVNS. The CDR3 length is 17 residues. CDR3 amino acids: CTSSEYATGQGNTEAFF. In DNA, the CDR3 is TGTACCAGCAGTGAATATGCGACTGGGCAGGGGAACACTGAAGCTTTCTTT.

In DNA, the CDR3 is TGTGCCAGCACCCCCGGGACAGGGGGCGCACAGCAGTACTTC. Protein: CASTPGTGGAQQYF. This chain links TRBV28 with TRBJ2-7, with TRBD1 matching 12 bases. This CDR3 has 14 amino acids. J gave up 8 bases and V 7 bases, and 9 bases lay outside the gene matches. Germline V gene sequence: CDR1 MDHEN, CDR2 SYDVKM.

The chain uses TRBV7-8 and TRBJ2-7, with TRBD1 as a possible D gene (6 bases). This CDR3 has 16 residues. Trimming stripped 5 bases from V and 0 bases from J, with 17 bases between. Germline CDR1 is SGHVS and CDR2 is FQNEAQ. The CDR3 coding sequence is TGTGCCAGCAGCCCACCGTCGGCCAGGGGCTCCTACGAGCAGTACTTC. It yields the protein CASSPPSARGSYEQYF.

The sample holds many counts of this clone. This chain joins TRBV18 and TRBJ2-3; 10 bases align to TRBD1. Germline CDR1 reads KGHSH; CDR2 reads LQKENI. This CDR3 spans 14 amino acids. V lost 3 bases, J lost 6 bases, and 3 bases stayed unmatched. CDR3 amino acids: CASSPGTGVDTQYF. The CDR3 DNA follows: TGTGCCAGCTCACCTGGGACAGGGGTGGATACGCAGTATTTT.